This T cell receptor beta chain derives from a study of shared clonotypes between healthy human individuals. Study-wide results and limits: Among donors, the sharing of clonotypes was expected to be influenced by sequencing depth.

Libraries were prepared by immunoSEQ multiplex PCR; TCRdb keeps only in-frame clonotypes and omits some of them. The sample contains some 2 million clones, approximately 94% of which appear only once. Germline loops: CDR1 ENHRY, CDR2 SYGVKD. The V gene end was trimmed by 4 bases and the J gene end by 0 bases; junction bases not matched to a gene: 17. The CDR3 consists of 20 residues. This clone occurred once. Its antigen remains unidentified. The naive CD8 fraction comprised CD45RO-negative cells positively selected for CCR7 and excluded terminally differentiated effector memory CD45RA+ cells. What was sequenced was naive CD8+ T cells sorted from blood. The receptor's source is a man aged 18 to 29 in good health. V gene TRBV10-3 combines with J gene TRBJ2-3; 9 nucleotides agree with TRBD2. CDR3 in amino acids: CAISGSPGASGMTSTDTQYF. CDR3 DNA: TGTGCCATCAGTGGGAGTCCCGGGGCTAGCGGGATGACTAGCACAGATACGCAGTATTTT.